Shown below are 10 T cell receptor beta chains from a single sample sequenced in a study of brain T cells in children with intractable seizures (dated by TCRdb to the early 2020s). The time point label on this specimen signifies: resected brain tissue, or blood drawn just prior to surgery. Libraries came from the immunoSEQ multiplex PCR assay. TCRdb took over this immuneACCESS table, retaining in-frame rearrangements with V and J assigned. Such tables are incomplete; in checked studies, under half of the missing clones stem from an unresolved V gene, and the remainder is unexplained. Recorded for this sample are about 80,000 clones; around 91% of them occurred a single time. The ten most abundant clones make up less than 30% of the sample. The material sequenced was peripheral blood, taken at surgery. The receptors derive from a girl aged 2 to 9 with Rasmussen encephalitis and intractable seizures.

CDR3 region: CASSPRFGRGYNEQFF. The CDR3 coding sequence is TGTGCCAGCTCACCCCGTTTTGGCAGGGGCTACAATGAGCAGTTCTTC. The V and J genes are TRBV18 and TRBJ2-1, with D perhaps matching TRBD1 (6 bases). V lost 3 bases and J lost 3, with 15 bases in between. This CDR3 has 16 residues. Per germline, CDR1 KGHSH and CDR2 LQKENI.

The rearrangement links TRBV6-5 to TRBJ1-1, with a tentative D call TRBD1 (6 bases). The germline V and J ends were trimmed by 8 bases and 4 bases, with 11 bases remaining between them. This CDR3 has 12 residues. Looked up from germline, CDR1 is MNHEY and CDR2 is SVGAGI. The CDR3, as DNA: TGTGCCAGCGGAGAGGGGGTCACTGAAGCTTTCTTT. It specifies CASGEGVTEAFF.

This clone was found once. This chain uses TRBV7-2 with TRBJ1-2; no clear D gene. The V and J ends lost 0 bases and 0 bases respectively, with 5 bases between them. Germline CDR1 SGHTA, CDR2 FQGNSA. The CDR3 is 14 residues long. CDR3 residues: CASSLARANYGYTF. The CDR3 region has the DNA TGTGCCAGCAGCTTAGCGAGGGCTAACTATGGCTACACCTTC.

This chain links TRBV27 with TRBJ1-4; a possible D gene is TRBD1 (5 bases). With 4 bases removed from V and 6 bases from J, the gap between germline ends came to 12 bases. The CDR3 extends over 14 amino acids. Per germline, CDR1 MNHEY and CDR2 SMNVEV (reference sequence). Here the CDR3 reads CASSSWGGDEKLFF. In DNA form, the CDR3 reads TGTGCCAGCAGTTCATGGGGGGGGGATGAAAAACTGTTTTTT.

This clone was counted once. The rearrangement uses TRBV7-2 and TRBJ2-7; the D is unclear. This CDR3 is built from 14 residues. V gave up 5 bases and J gave up 3 bases, with 14 bases separating them. Germline CDR1 reads SGHTA; CDR2 reads FQGNSA. CDR3: CASSPDTGFYEQYF. For the CDR3, the DNA is TGTGCCAGCAGCCCTGATACTGGGTTCTACGAGCAGTACTTC.

This rearrangement joins TRBV6-5 to TRBJ1-6, with D perhaps matching TRBD1 (6 bases). The germline gives CDR1 MNHEY, CDR2 SVGAGI. The CDR3 is made up of 13 amino acids. Trimming removed 5 bases at V and 10 bases at J, with 12 bases between. The DNA for the CDR3 is TGTGCCAGCAGTAACAGGGTGGAATCACCCCTCCACTTT. Translated: CASSNRVESPLHF.

The CDR3 sequence is CASRELNTGELFF. The CDR3 nucleotides read TGTGCCAGCCGGGAATTGAACACCGGGGAGCTGTTTTTT. The chain couples TRBV6-5 to TRBJ2-2, with D tentatively TRBD2 (5 bases). The CDR3 consists of 13 residues. The germline V and J ends were trimmed by 8 bases and 1 base, with 8 bases remaining between them. From germline, CDR1 is MNHEY and CDR2 SVGAGI.

The chain combines TRBV2 with TRBJ1-5, with 8 bases identical to TRBD1. Per germline, CDR1 SNHLY and CDR2 FYNNEI. With 0 bases clipped from V and 1 base from J, the junction kept 8 bases outside the gene matches. The CDR3 is 18 residues long. In DNA form, the CDR3 reads TGTGCCAGCAGTGAAGCTCTCAGGACAGGGACAAGCAATCAGCCCCAGCATTTT. It specifies CASSEALRTGTSNQPQHF.

A single count supports this clone. The chain uses TRBV7-9 and TRBJ1-6; D is unresolved. The length of the CDR3 is 13 residues. Germline-derived CDR1 and CDR2 are SEHNR and FQNEAQ (reference sequence). V shed 5 bases and J shed 9 bases, with 11 bases lying between them. The CDR3 coding sequence is TGTGCCAGCAGCGAGGGAGGGTCTTCACCCCTCCACTTT. Residues: CASSEGGSSPLHF.

CDR3 residues: CASSPKQGGIRKLFF. The CDR3 DNA sequence: TGTGCCAGCAGCCCTAAGCAGGGGGGGATTAGAAAACTGTTTTTT. The chain has TRBV3-1 (or the pseudogene TRBV3-2) and TRBJ1-4; 7 bases are a match to TRBD1. J gave up 10 bases and V 4 bases, and 12 bases lay outside the gene matches. Germline V gene data show CDR1 as LGHDT and CDR2 as YNNKEL (reference sequence). This CDR3 has 15 amino acids.